The 29 T cell receptor beta chains in this list originate from one sample, sequenced in a study of blood T cell repertoires in COVID-19. TCRdb's table, derived via immunoSEQ multiplex PCR, lists solely in-frame clones and lacks some. The sample has hundreds of thousands of clones, around 90% seen once. Sequencing input: PBMCs or T cells enriched from blood (not recorded which). These receptors were obtained from a woman in her forties who had recovered from COVID-19.

The CDR3 protein is CASSLSQYSYEQYF. The CDR3 DNA reads TGTGCCAGCAGCTTAAGCCAATACTCCTACGAGCAGTACTTC. The gene calls are TRBV7-9 and TRBJ2-7; D unclear. The germline V gene encodes CDR1 SEHNR and CDR2 FQNEAQ (reference sequence). The V and J ends lost 2 bases and 0 bases respectively, with 8 bases between them. CDR3 size: 14 residues. Filled out from reference TRBV7-9 and TRBJ2-7, the complete variable domain reads DTGVSQNPRHKITKRGQNVTFRCDPISEHNRLYWYRQTLGQGPEFLTYFQNEAQLEKSRLLSDRFSAERPKGSFSTLEIQRTEQGDSAMYLCASSLSQYSYEQYFGPGTRLTVT.

A single count supports this clone. The V gene is TRBV20-1, the J gene TRBJ2-1; 8 nucleotides line up with TRBD2. V lost 3 bases and J lost 0; bases outside the gene matches: 7. This CDR3 has 16 amino acids. Germline CDR1 reads DFQATT; CDR2 reads SNEGSKA (reference sequence). The CDR3 region has the DNA TGCAGTGCTAGTGGAGCGGGAGATACCTCCTACAATGAGCAGTTCTTC. Translating gives CSASGAGDTSYNEQFF.

The V call is TRBV21-1, the J call TRBJ1-1. TRBV21-1 is tagged as a pseudogene. This CDR3 region has 15 residues. CDR3 nucleotide sequence: TGTGCCAGCAGCAAAGAGGAAGGGGAGGGCACTGAAGCTTTCTTT. Amino acids: CASSKEEGEGTEAFF.

The rearrangement links TRBV7-2 to TRBJ2-6; 7 nucleotides agree with TRBD2. V lost 1 base and J lost 0; bases outside the gene matches: 6. The length of the CDR3 is 18 residues. Germline V gene sequence: CDR1 SGHTA, CDR2 FQGNSA. CDR3 DNA sequence: TGTGCCAGCAGCTTAGTGGGCGGGAGTCGCTCTGGGGCCAACGTCCTGACTTTC. Amino acids: CASSLVGGSRSGANVLTF.

The genes are TRBV6-6 and TRBJ1-2; D call uncertain. Per germline, CDR1 MNHNY and CDR2 SVGAGI (reference sequence). The CDR3 is 13 amino acids. V lost 4 bases, J lost 3 bases, and 9 bases lay in between. The CDR3 sequence: CASSSLADYGYTF. CDR3 DNA sequence: TGTGCCAGCAGTTCCCTGGCGGACTATGGCTACACCTTC.

This chain links TRBV5-4 with TRBJ2-1; 12 bases agree with TRBD2. Trimming cost V 0 bases and J 7 bases; bases outside gene matches: 5. CDR3 length: 16 residues. Germline CDR1 SGHNT, CDR2 YYREEE (reference sequence). CDR3 bases: TGTGCCAGCAGCTTGGCTAGCGGGAGGGTTGCGAATGAGCAGTTCTTC. Protein: CASSLASGRVANEQFF.

This clone was seen once. The V call is TRBV7-2, the J call TRBJ2-7; no firm D call. Germline V lookup: CDR1 SGHTA, CDR2 FQGNSA. Trimming left V 5 bases short and J 6 bases short, with 14 bases between. The CDR3 sequence is 13 residues long. CDR3 region: CASSPMTRGEQYF. CDR3 DNA: TGTGCCAGCAGCCCAATGACCAGAGGCGAGCAGTACTTC.

The chain has TRBV21-1 and TRBJ2-7; TRBD2, the table's D call, lacks a check against the DNA. TRBV21-1 is a pseudogene. This CDR3 contains 14 residues. The CDR3, as DNA: TGTGCCAGCAGCAGTTGGGTAGCGGCCTACGAGCAGTACTTC. This sequence encodes CASSSWVAAYEQYF.

This chain links TRBV18 with TRBJ2-3; D is perhaps TRBD2 (5 bases). The CDR3 has 15 residues. Germline CDR1 reads KGHSH; CDR2 reads LQKENI. Trimming stripped 5 bases from V and 2 bases from J, with 14 bases between. DNA of the CDR3: TGTGCCAGCTCAGGTCTGGGAGCGAACACAGATACGCAGTATTTT. This gives the protein CASSGLGANTDTQYF.

The chain combines TRBV9 with TRBJ2-1; D perhaps matches TRBD1 (6 bases). Deletions cut 2 bases from V and 0 bases from J, with 12 bases between. Per germline, CDR1 SGDLS and CDR2 YYNGEE. CDR3 length: 16 amino acids. CDR3 loop: CASSVGQGHSYNEQFF. CDR3 DNA: TGTGCCAGCAGCGTCGGTCAGGGGCACTCCTACAATGAGCAGTTCTTC.

V gene TRBV7-9 combines with J gene TRBJ1-1; 7 bases align to TRBD1. The CDR3 consists of 16 residues. The V gene's germline CDR1 is SEHNR and CDR2 FQNEAQ (reference sequence). J lost 1 base, V lost 5 bases, and 10 bases had no gene match. CDR3 in DNA: TGTGCCAGCAGCCAGGGGGGAGGTAGAGCGAACACTGAAGCTTTCTTT. As protein: CASSQGGGRANTEAFF.

This clone was seen a few times. The chain links TRBV7-9 to TRBJ2-3, with D possibly being TRBD2 (6 bases). CDR1 SEHNR and CDR2 FQNEAQ come from the germline V gene (reference sequence). The V end was cut by 3 bases, the J end by 3 bases, with 13 bases between. The CDR3 has 15 residues. DNA for the CDR3: TGTGCCAGCAGCTTCCCGGAGGGGAGGACAGATACGCAGTATTTT. Protein product: CASSFPEGRTDTQYF.

This chain connects TRBV7-9 to TRBJ1-1; 10 bases map to TRBD1. V lost 1 base and J lost 5; bases outside the gene matches: 7. CDR3 length: 16 amino acids. CDR1 SEHNR and CDR2 FQNEAQ come from the germline V gene (reference sequence). In nucleotides, the CDR3 is TGTGCCAGCAGCTTAGAGGGGACAGGGGTGAGGACTGAAGCTTTCTTT. Amino acid sequence: CASSLEGTGVRTEAFF.

The chain couples TRBV7-8 to TRBJ1-4, with D perhaps TRBD1 (6 bases). Germline values: CDR1 SGHVS, CDR2 FQNEAQ. The CDR3 length is 18 residues. V dropped 5 bases and J dropped 0 bases, with 19 bases sitting between them. The chain's CDR3 is CASSHSGTSLTTNEKLFF. CDR3 DNA: TGTGCCAGCAGCCACTCCGGGACATCTCTCACAACTAATGAAAAACTGTTTTTT.

The gene calls are TRBV4-3 and TRBJ1-2, with TRBD1 identical over 9 bases. This CDR3 contains 15 residues. CDR1 LGHNA and CDR2 YSLEER come from the germline V gene. J was trimmed by 3 bases and V by 3 bases; bases with no gene match: 5. CDR3 nucleotides: TGCGCCAGCAGCCAGGAAAGGACAGGGGACTATGGCTACACCTTC. It codes for CASSQERTGDYGYTF.

The V gene is TRBV9, the J gene TRBJ2-7; no definite D call. The CDR3 is made up of 15 amino acids. Germline lookup yields CDR1 SGDLS and CDR2 YYNGEE. V lost 9 bases and J 2 bases, leaving 21 bases between the germline ends. The CDR3: CATEKKIQAAYEQYF. CDR3 nucleotide sequence: TGTGCCACCGAGAAGAAAATCCAGGCCGCCTACGAGCAGTACTTC. Using reference TRBV9 and TRBJ2-7 for the parts outside the CDR3, the full variable domain is DSGVTQTPKHLITATGQRVTLRCSPRSGDLSVYWYQQSLDQGLQFLIQYYNGEERAKGNILERFSAQQFPDLHSELNLSSLELGDSALYFCATEKKIQAAYEQYFGPGTRLTVT.

This chain connects TRBV28 to TRBJ1-5, with D tentatively TRBD1 (5 bases). Trimming cost V 6 bases and J 7 bases, with 19 bases left between them. Per germline, CDR1 MDHEN and CDR2 SYDVKM. The CDR3 contains 15 residues. As DNA, the CDR3 is TGTGCCAGCAGCCGCGGTGGGGGGTGGGAGCAGCCCCAGCATTTT. Translating it yields CASSRGGGWEQPQHF.

The chain is built from TRBV7-2 and TRBJ2-7, with D possibly being TRBD2 (6 bases). CDR3 length: 14 amino acids. Germline lookup yields CDR1 SGHTA and CDR2 FQGNSA. V lost 1 base to trimming and J lost 3 bases, with 10 bases between them. DNA for the CDR3: TGTGCCAGCAGCTTAGGGGCGGGATTCTACGAGCAGTACTTC. Its translation: CASSLGAGFYEQYF.

This chain connects TRBV11-3 to TRBJ2-3, with 7 bases fitting TRBD2. This CDR3 has 15 residues. After removal of 1 base from V and 4 bases from J, the junction contained 5 bases not matched to a gene. Germline V gene data show CDR1 as SGHNT and CDR2 as YENEEA. CDR3 nucleotides: TGTGCCAGCAGCTTAGGTGCGGGAGAGGCAGATACGCAGTATTTT. It translates to CASSLGAGEADTQYF.

This clone was observed a single time. This chain joins TRBV13 and TRBJ2-5, with D unclear. V lost 6 bases to trimming and J lost 4 bases, with 6 bases between them. The CDR3 is 11 amino acids. Germline CDR1 reads PRHDT; CDR2 reads FYEKMQ (reference sequence). The CDR3, as DNA: TGTGCCAGCAGGTCCAGAGAGACCCAGTACTTC. Translated: CASRSRETQYF. Combining the CDR3 with reference TRBV13 and TRBJ2-5 gives the whole variable domain AAGVIQSPRHLIKEKRETATLKCYPIPRHDTVYWYQQGPGQDPQFLISFYEKMQSDKGSIPDRFSAQQFSDYHSELNMSSLELGDSALYFCASRSRETQYFGPGTRLLVL.

The CDR3 region has the DNA TGTGCCAGCAGTTCTATCATAGGGAGAGGATACGAGCAGTACTTC. This encodes CASSSIIGRGYEQYF. V usage is TRBV28 and J usage is TRBJ2-7; weak D call: TRBD2 (5 bases). The CDR3 runs 15 residues. V was pared by 4 bases and J by 4 bases, with 17 bases between. CDR1 and CDR2 from the germline V gene are MDHEN and SYDVKM.

The genes are TRBV7-3 and TRBJ2-1, with TRBD2 identical over 9 bases. J was trimmed by 3 bases and V by 5 bases; bases with no gene match: 5. Germline V CDR1 and CDR2: SGHTA, FQGTGA. The CDR3 has 15 amino acids. CDR3 region: CASSPFSGSYNEQFF. The CDR3, as DNA: TGTGCCAGCAGCCCGTTTAGCGGGAGCTACAATGAGCAGTTCTTC.

This clone occurred a few times. The chain is built from TRBV11-2 and TRBJ2-5; 11 positions agree with TRBD2. Germline V gene sequence: CDR1 SGHAT, CDR2 FQNNGV. Trimming took 5 bases from V and 2 from J; bases not matched to a gene: 4. CDR3 length: 15 residues. The CDR3 here is CASSPRLAGQETQYF. The CDR3 coding sequence is TGTGCCAGCAGCCCGAGACTAGCGGGACAAGAGACCCAGTACTTC.

The chain joins TRBV19 to TRBJ1-2, with D maybe TRBD1 (5 bases). Germline CDR1 is LNHDA and CDR2 is SQIVND (reference sequence). The CDR3 runs to 16 residues. The V gene lost 5 bases and the J gene lost 0 bases, with 16 bases spanning the gap. CDR3: CASSLIGGSTNYGYTF. Written as DNA, the CDR3 is TGTGCCAGTAGTTTAATCGGGGGATCGACTAACTATGGCTACACCTTC.

The chain employs TRBV30 and TRBJ2-3, with 7 nucleotides matching TRBD1. The CDR3 has 12 amino acids. The V and J ends lost 3 bases and 8 bases, in that order; junction bases with no gene match: 5. Germline V gene data show CDR1 as GTSNPN and CDR2 as SVGIG (reference sequence). CDR3 nucleotides: TGTGCCTGGAGACGGACAGGTATTACGCAGTATTTT. Its translation is CAWRRTGITQYF.

Worth noting for this clone: The sample has other DNA sequences that encode this CDR3 too. The chain has TRBV5-1 and TRBJ2-5; D is uncertain. Trimming cost V 4 bases and J 2 bases, with 3 bases left between them. The germline V gene encodes CDR1 SGHRS and CDR2 YFSETQ. The CDR3 extends over 11 amino acids. CDR3 DNA: TGCGCCAGCAGCACTCAAGAGACCCAGTACTTC. This gives the protein CASSTQETQYF.

The chain links TRBV19 to TRBJ1-3, with 7 nucleotides matching TRBD1. Germline V gene data show CDR1 as LNHDA and CDR2 as SQIVND (reference sequence). This CDR3 comprises 15 residues. V lost 7 bases to trimming and J lost 0 bases; unmatched junction nucleotides: 6. The CDR3: CASIPRDSSGNTIYF. The CDR3 bases are TGTGCCAGTATCCCCAGGGACAGCTCTGGAAACACCATATATTTT.

To note about this clone: Distinct nucleotide sequences in the sample also encode this CDR3. The chain employs TRBV28 and TRBJ2-7, with 8 bases fitting TRBD1. CDR1 and CDR2 from the germline V gene are MDHEN and SYDVKM. Germline trimming cut 5 bases from V and 0 bases from J; bases unmatched to any gene: 3. The CDR3 sequence is 14 residues long. The DNA for the CDR3 is TGTGCCAGCAGTCCAGGGGGCAGCTCCTACGAGCAGTACTTC. Translated: CASSPGGSSYEQYF.

The chain is built from TRBV6-5 and TRBJ2-6; D unresolved. The V end was cut by 4 bases, the J end by 0 bases, with 10 bases between. Per the germline V gene, CDR1 is MNHEY and CDR2 is SVGAGI. The CDR3 is made up of 16 amino acids. This CDR3 is CASSSTAYSGANVLTF. CDR3 DNA: TGTGCCAGCAGTTCCACAGCTTACTCTGGGGCCAACGTCCTGACTTTC.